Listed below are T cell receptor beta chains from one sample, sequenced in a study of CD8 T cells in ankylosing spondylitis. Via MiXCR, TCRdb re-called the 5' RACE reads, giving one row per CDR3 protein. The sample lists about 750,000 distinct CDR3 sequences; roughly 20% were seen once. Sequencing input: blood, either unsorted or a sorted T cell fraction (not recorded which). The receptor source for this set is a male donor with ankylosing spondylitis. Both conserved end residues are part of each CDR3. Each record gives: clone size, V gene, D gene, J gene, CDR3 protein, CDR3 DNA. The D gene is left open where the match is weak. Clone size appears in some rows only: once, few, many, or a class for an expanded clone.

.,TRBV5-1,.,TRBJ2-7,CASSPTGTAGYEQYF,TGCGCCAGCAGCCCCACCGGGACGGCGGGGTACGAGCAGTACTTC
.,TRBV29-1,.,TRBJ2-3,CSVEGWGEDTQYF,TGCAGCGTGGAAGGGTGGGGGGAGGATACGCAGTATTTT
few,TRBV5-1,.,TRBJ1-1,CASSSSTALGTEAFF,TGCGCCAGCAGCTCATCGACGGCCCTGGGGACTGAAGCTTTCTTT
.,TRBV12-5,.,TRBJ2-7,CASGSGPTYEQYF,TGTGCTAGTGGCTCCGGCCCAACCTACGAGCAGTACTTC
.,TRBV5-5,.,TRBJ2-3,CASSWTIDTQYF,TGTGCCAGCAGCTGGACTATAGATACGCAGTATTTT
.,TRBV11-2,TRBD1,TRBJ1-2,CASSPGQPLSVGYTF,TGTGCCAGCAGCCCGGGACAGCCGCTTTCGGTTGGCTACACCTTC
.,TRBV30,TRBD1,TRBJ1-4,CAWSVGQGGHEKLFF,TGTGCCTGGAGTGTAGGACAGGGCGGCCATGAAAAACTGTTTTTT
few,TRBV6-4,TRBD1,TRBJ2-1,CASSDGTGGNEQFF,TGTGCCAGCAGTGACGGGACAGGGGGCAATGAGCAGTTCTTC
few,TRBV5-1,TRBD2,TRBJ2-1,CASSLGTSETYNEQFF,TGCGCCAGCAGCTTAGGGACTAGCGAAACCTACAATGAGCAGTTCTTC
few,TRBV5-5,.,TRBJ1-1,CASSLDRGAYTEAFF,TGTGCCAGCAGCTTGGATCGGGGCGCGTACACTGAAGCTTTCTTT
.,TRBV29-1,.,TRBJ2-1,CSVEPTSSLSYNEQFF,TGCAGCGTTGAACCAACTAGCTCCCTCTCCTACAATGAGCAGTTCTTC
few,TRBV25-1,TRBD2,TRBJ2-1,CASSKPSGRYNEQFF,TGTGCCAGCTCCAAACCTAGCGGAAGGTACAATGAGCAGTTCTTC
.,TRBV7-9,.,TRBJ1-1,CASSLVPRLEKTEAFF,TGTGCCAGCAGCTTAGTTCCCCGCCTAGAGAAAACTGAAGCTTTCTTT
.,TRBV4-3,TRBD1,TRBJ2-6,CASSQGTGGSSGANVLTF,TGCGCCAGCAGCCAAGGGACAGGGGGGAGCTCTGGGGCCAACGTCCTGACTTTC
.,TRBV20-1,.,TRBJ2-5,CSAGETRNGETQYF,TGCAGTGCTGGGGAGACTAGGAACGGGGAGACCCAGTACTTC
.,TRBV12-3/TRBV12-4,.,TRBJ1-5,CASSLTGNRQPQHF,TGTGCCAGCAGCCTAACAGGGAACAGGCAGCCCCAGCATTTT
.,TRBV7-2,.,TRBJ2-5,CASSLGRLPTQYF,TGTGCCAGCAGCTTGGGCCGGCTCCCAACCCAGTACTTC
.,TRBV7-2,TRBD1,TRBJ1-1,CASSWDRGVGTEAFF,TGTGCCAGCAGTTGGGACAGGGGGGTTGGCACTGAAGCTTTCTTT
.,TRBV9,TRBD2,TRBJ2-1,CASSLDELASSYNEQFF,TGTGCCAGCAGCTTAGATGAACTAGCGAGCTCCTACAATGAGCAGTTCTTC
few,TRBV9,TRBD1,TRBJ2-7,CASSPHRDRPYEQYF,TGTGCCAGCAGCCCTCACCGGGACAGACCCTACGAGCAGTACTTC
many,TRBV25-1,.,TRBJ1-1,CASSDPGDTSSFF,TGTGCCAGCAGTGACCCTGGGGACACCTCGTCTTTCTTT
.,TRBV5-5,.,TRBJ1-2,CASSLSPRDSYGYTF,TGTGCCAGCAGCTTGAGTCCCAGGGATTCGTATGGCTACACCTTC
.,TRBV11-2,.,TRBJ2-1,CASTPVKASLHNEQFF,TGTGCCAGCACCCCGGTTAAGGCTAGCCTTCACAATGAGCAGTTCTTC
.,TRBV12-3/TRBV12-4,TRBD1,TRBJ2-5,CASSFGTGVSGETQYF,TGTGCCAGCAGTTTTGGGACAGGGGTCTCAGGTGAGACCCAGTACTTC
few,TRBV29-1,.,TRBJ1-4,CSSWANEKLFF,TGCAGCTCCTGGGCAAATGAAAAACTGTTTTTT
.,TRBV6-5,.,TRBJ2-7,CASSYARGGYEQYF,TGTGCCAGCAGTTACGCGAGGGGGGGATACGAGCAGTACTTC
.,TRBV11-2,TRBD2,TRBJ2-3,CASMSLAGITDTQYF,TGTGCCAGCATGTCACTAGCGGGGATAACAGATACGCAGTATTTT
.,TRBV7-3,TRBD1,TRBJ2-2,CASSITGVGELFF,TGTGCCAGCAGCATAACAGGGGTTGGGGAGCTGTTTTTT
few,TRBV20-1,.,TRBJ2-1,CSASTSPSYNEQFF,TGCAGTGCTTCTACTAGCCCCTCCTACAATGAGCAGTTCTTC
.,TRBV18,TRBD1,TRBJ2-1,CASSHRQGKLNEQFF,TGTGCCAGCTCACACCGACAGGGCAAGTTGAATGAGCAGTTCTTC
.,TRBV6-5,.,TRBJ2-7,CASSYLGAEQYF,TGTGCCAGCAGTTACCTCGGCGCCGAGCAGTACTTC
many,TRBV29-1,TRBD1,TRBJ1-1,CSVRRGQAGRGTEAFF,TGCAGCGTTCGGCGAGGACAGGCTGGACGGGGCACTGAAGCTTTCTTT
.,TRBV28,TRBD1,TRBJ2-4,CASSFLGAGQGVYF,TGTGCCAGCAGTTTCTTGGGGGCGGGACAGGGTGTGTACTTC
.,TRBV15,.,TRBJ2-3,CATSRDNSKIDTQYF,TGTGCCACCAGCAGAGATAACTCTAAAATAGATACGCAGTATTTT
few,TRBV21-1,.,TRBJ2-7,CASSKRRDSYEQYF,TGTGCCAGCAGCAAAAGGAGGGATTCCTACGAGCAGTACTTC
.,TRBV7-9,TRBD1,TRBJ1-5,CASSLGSGGDNQPQHF,TGTGCCAGCAGCTTAGGGTCAGGGGGGGATAATCAGCCCCAGCATTTT
few,TRBV5-1,.,TRBJ2-5,CASRFSGQETQYF,TGCGCCAGCAGGTTTTCGGGCCAAGAGACCCAGTACTTC
.,TRBV9,TRBD2,TRBJ2-1,CASSAGLAGVEQFF,TGTGCCAGCAGCGCGGGACTAGCGGGAGTTGAGCAGTTCTTC
.,TRBV6-2/TRBV6-3,.,TRBJ2-2,CASRGNRGNTGELFF,TGTGCCAGCAGGGGGAATAGGGGGAACACCGGGGAGCTGTTTTTT
.,TRBV28,.,TRBJ2-5,CASSLSQPGAGETQYF,TGTGCCAGCAGTTTATCCCAACCGGGGGCGGGTGAGACCCAGTACTTC
few,TRBV5-6,.,TRBJ2-3,CASSLFGATDTQYF,TGTGCCAGCAGCTTGTTTGGGGCCACAGATACGCAGTATTTT
few,TRBV5-1,TRBD1,TRBJ1-2,CASSYGQGTLYGYTF,TGCGCCAGCAGCTACGGACAGGGGACCCTCTATGGCTACACCTTC
.,TRBV20-1,.,TRBJ2-7,CSAVGAGSSYEQYF,TGCAGTGCCGTGGGGGCGGGGAGCTCCTACGAGCAGTACTTC
.,TRBV5-6,.,TRBJ2-7,CASSVPGGRSYEQYF,TGTGCCAGCAGCGTACCGGGGGGCAGATCCTACGAGCAGTACTTC
.,TRBV11-1,.,TRBJ2-7,CASSVQDSYEQYF,TGTGCCAGCAGCGTACAGGACTCCTACGAGCAGTACTTC
.,TRBV27,TRBD1,TRBJ2-7,CASRSFEGATYEQYF,TGTGCCAGCAGATCCTTCGAGGGGGCCACCTACGAGCAGTACTTC
.,TRBV5-1,TRBD1,TRBJ1-6,CASSPPGQGNSPLHF,TGCGCCAGCAGCCCGCCGGGACAGGGGAATTCACCCCTCCACTTT
few,TRBV20-1,TRBD1,TRBJ1-6,CSARQGRGSYNSPLHF,TGCAGTGCTCGACAGGGGAGAGGGTCCTATAATTCACCCCTCCACTTT
few,TRBV6-1,.,TRBJ1-1,CASSSGQFSSQAFF,TGTGCCAGCAGCTCGGGACAATTTAGTTCTCAAGCTTTCTTT
.,TRBV6-1,.,TRBJ1-4,CASSGNFPPEKLFF,TGTGCCAGCAGTGGAAACTTTCCCCCTGAAAAACTGTTTTTT
few,TRBV15,.,TRBJ1-6,CATSTAPIGHNSPLHF,TGTGCCACCAGCACGGCCCCGATCGGTCATAATTCACCCCTCCACTTT
.,TRBV7-8,.,TRBJ2-7,CASSPQIGSTYEQYF,TGTGCCAGCAGCCCCCAAATTGGGTCAACCTACGAGCAGTACTTC
many,TRBV4-3,.,TRBJ2-5,CASSKGTSRGETQYF,TGCGCCAGCAGCAAAGGGACATCCCGGGGGGAGACCCAGTACTTC
few,TRBV5-1,.,TRBJ2-3,CASSPGTLSTDTQYF,TGCGCCAGCAGCCCCGGGACGCTTAGCACAGATACGCAGTATTTT
many,TRBV20-1,.,TRBJ2-2,CSARDLGRSTGELFF,TGCAGTGCTAGAGATCTGGGCAGATCCACCGGGGAGCTGTTTTTT
.,TRBV4-1,TRBD1,TRBJ1-1,CASSQARDSIYEAFF,TGCGCCAGCAGCCAAGCTAGGGACAGTATCTATGAAGCTTTCTTT
.,TRBV4-3,TRBD1,TRBJ2-7,CASSQGRDRVYEQYF,TGCGCCAGCAGCCAAGGCCGGGACAGGGTGTACGAGCAGTACTTC